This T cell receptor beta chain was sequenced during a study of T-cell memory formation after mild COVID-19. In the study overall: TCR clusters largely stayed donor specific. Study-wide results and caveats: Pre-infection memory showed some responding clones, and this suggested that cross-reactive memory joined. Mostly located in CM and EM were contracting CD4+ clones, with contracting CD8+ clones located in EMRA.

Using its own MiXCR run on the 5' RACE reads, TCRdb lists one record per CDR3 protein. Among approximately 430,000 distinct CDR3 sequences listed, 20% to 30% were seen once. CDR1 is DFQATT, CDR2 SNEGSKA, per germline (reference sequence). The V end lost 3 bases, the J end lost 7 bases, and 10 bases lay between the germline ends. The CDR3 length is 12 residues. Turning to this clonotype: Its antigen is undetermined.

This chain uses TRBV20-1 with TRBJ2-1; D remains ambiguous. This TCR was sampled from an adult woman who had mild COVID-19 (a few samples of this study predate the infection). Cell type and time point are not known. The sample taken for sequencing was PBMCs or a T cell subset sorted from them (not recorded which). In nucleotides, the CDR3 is TGCAGTGCTAGGGGTCCCCCTAATGAGCAGTTCTTC. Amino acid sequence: CSARGPPNEQFF.